The 28 T cell receptor beta chains reported below all come from one sample, sequenced in a study of Ad26.COV2.S vaccination and SARS-CoV-2 variants. Treatment defined: roughly 19 received Ad26.COV2.S at low or high dose, single or two shots; several received placebo; per-sample allocation not given. At day 63 after the first vaccine or placebo injection, samples were drawn. TCRdb keeps only in-frame clones here, not all; method: immunoSEQ multiplex PCR. The sample holds some 390,000 clones, roughly 90% seen once. The specimen was peripheral blood, collected in a trial of Ad26.COV2.S vaccine versus placebo. These TCRs come from a person between 18 and 60 years old who received the Ad26.COV2.S COVID-19 vaccine or a placebo.

The genes are TRBV6-1 and TRBJ1-3; a weak D match, TRBD1 (5 bases). There are 16 residues in the CDR3. V shed 4 bases and J shed 0 bases, with 13 bases lying between them. CDR1 is MNHNS and CDR2 is SASEGT in the germline V gene. The CDR3 coding sequence is TGTGCCAGCAGTGCCCATCGGGGGTTCTCTGGAAACACCATATATTTT. As protein: CASSAHRGFSGNTIYF.

V and J are TRBV28 and TRBJ1-3; a weak D match, TRBD1 (5 bases). Germline loops: CDR1 MDHEN, CDR2 SYDVKM. This CDR3 region has 15 residues. V lost 2 bases and J lost 5, with 13 bases in between. Written as DNA, the CDR3 is TGTGCCAGCAGTTTAGGGTCCCAGGGCAGAAACACCATATATTTT. This translates into CASSLGSQGRNTIYF. The full variable domain, rest sourced from reference TRBV28 and TRBJ1-3, is DVKVTQSSRYLVKRTGEKVFLECVQDMDHENMFWYRQDPGLGLRLIYFSYDVKMKEKGDIPEGYSVSREKKERFSLILESASTNQTSMYLCASSLGSQGRNTIYFGEGSWLTVV.

V and J are TRBV5-1 and TRBJ2-7, with 10 bases lining up with TRBD1. The CDR3 runs 15 residues. Germline V gene lookup returns CDR1 SGHRS and CDR2 YFSETQ. With 3 bases clipped from V and 3 bases from J, the junction kept 6 bases outside the gene matches. The CDR3 nucleotides are TGCGCCAGCAGCTATGACCGGGACAGGGGCTACGAGCAGTACTTC. Its protein product is CASSYDRDRGYEQYF.

The rearrangement uses TRBV4-3 and TRBJ1-6, with a tentative D call TRBD1 (6 bases). Germline V gene lookup returns CDR1 LGHNA and CDR2 YSLEER. The CDR3 extends over 20 amino acids. Deletions cut 1 base from V and 0 bases from J, with 19 bases between. The CDR3 sequence is CASSQVVSGGESSYNSPLHF. CDR3 sequence (DNA): TGCGCCAGCAGCCAAGTGGTATCCGGGGGCGAAAGCTCCTATAATTCACCCCTCCACTTT.

This clone was observed once. This rearrangement joins TRBV24-1 to TRBJ2-3; D uncertain. CDR1 and CDR2 (germline): KGHDR, SFDVKD. Trimming shortened V by 5 bases and J by 5 bases, and 7 bases separated the two germline ends. The CDR3 is 12 amino acids. The DNA for the CDR3 is TGTGCCACCAGTGTCATTGGAGATACGCAGTATTTT. Protein: CATSVIGDTQYF.

The rearrangement links TRBV4-1 to TRBJ1-4; TRBD1 agrees at 7 bases. The trim removed 4 bases at V and 8 bases at J, leaving 10 bases unmatched. The CDR3 loop spans 15 amino acids. The germline gives CDR1 MGHRA, CDR2 YSYEKL. The CDR3 reads CASSPTRTGGEKLFF. The CDR3 nucleotides read TGCGCCAGCAGCCCAACCCGGACAGGCGGAGAAAAACTGTTTTTT.

This sequence joins TRBV2 and TRBJ2-5, with D maybe TRBD1 (6 bases). The ends were cut back, 5 bases at V and 4 bases at J, with 17 bases in the middle. Germline V gene data show CDR1 as SNHLY and CDR2 as FYNNEI. CDR3 length: 15 amino acids. CDR3 DNA: TGTGCCAGCAGTCCCCTAGCTGAACAGGGAGAGACCCAGTACTTC. This sequence encodes CASSPLAEQGETQYF.

The genes are TRBV28 and TRBJ2-3; 10 nucleotides match TRBD2. Per germline, CDR1 MDHEN and CDR2 SYDVKM. V lost 8 bases to trimming and J lost 2 bases; unmatched junction nucleotides: 4. The CDR3 totals 14 residues. This CDR3 is CASRSGGPTDTQYF. The CDR3 DNA reads as TGTGCCAGCCGTAGCGGGGGGCCCACAGATACGCAGTATTTT.

V gene TRBV5-5 combines with J gene TRBJ2-2; 7 bases match TRBD2. The CDR3 consists of 16 residues. Germline V lookup: CDR1 SGHKS, CDR2 YYEKEE (reference sequence). The J segment lost 2 bases and the V segment lost 4 bases, leaving 8 bases of the junction unmatched. CDR3 nucleotides: TGTGCCAGCAGCCGGATGAGCGGGGCAAACACCGGGGAGCTGTTTTTT. As protein: CASSRMSGANTGELFF.

In this sample, this clone turned up a few times. V usage is TRBV19 and J usage is TRBJ1-5, with 7 bases aligning to TRBD1. V lost 6 bases, J lost 2 bases, and 4 bases stayed unmatched. This CDR3 is 14 amino acids long. The germline V gene has CDR1 LNHDA and CDR2 SQIVND (reference sequence). In DNA, the CDR3 is TGTGCCAGTAGAGTAGACAGGGGCAATCAGCCCCAGCATTTT. Its protein is CASRVDRGNQPQHF.

This clone was detected only once. This rearrangement joins TRBV5-1 to TRBJ2-2; D is unresolved. CDR1 and CDR2 (germline): SGHRS, YFSETQ. The ends were cut back, 4 bases at V and 1 base at J, with 11 bases in the middle. This CDR3 region has 15 residues. CDR3 residues: CASSEAAWNTGELFF. For the CDR3, the DNA is TGCGCCAGCAGCGAGGCGGCATGGAACACCGGGGAGCTGTTTTTT.

The V and J genes are TRBV28 and TRBJ1-6, with unresolved D. V shed 4 bases and J shed 10 bases, with 17 bases lying between them. The CDR3 is made up of 15 amino acids. From germline, CDR1 is MDHEN and CDR2 SYDVKM. The CDR3 sequence is CASSSGPFFGSPLHF. CDR3 DNA sequence: TGTGCCAGCAGTTCTGGGCCCTTCTTTGGGTCACCCCTCCACTTT.

The chain uses TRBV4-1 and TRBJ2-4; possibly TRBD2 for D (6 bases). This CDR3 comprises 16 residues. Deletions cut 0 bases from V and 1 base from J, with 10 bases between. In germline, CDR1 is MGHRA, CDR2 YSYEKL. The CDR3 sequence: CASSQDPGVAKNIQYF. Here the CDR3 DNA reads TGCGCCAGCAGCCAAGATCCGGGAGTCGCCAAAAACATTCAGTACTTC.

The V gene is TRBV27, the J gene TRBJ2-5; 14 bases are shared with TRBD2. V was pared by 2 bases and J by 4 bases, with 3 bases of the junction left unmatched. Germline CDR1 reads MNHEY; CDR2 reads SMNVEV (reference sequence). This CDR3 contains 16 residues. CDR3: CASSLGLAGGGETQYF. DNA of the CDR3: TGTGCCAGCAGTTTAGGACTAGCGGGAGGAGGAGAGACCCAGTACTTC.

V usage is TRBV19 and J usage is TRBJ2-7; no firm D call. The germline gives CDR1 LNHDA, CDR2 SQIVND (reference sequence). This CDR3 has 11 amino acids. Deletions cut 3 bases from V and 12 bases from J, with 12 bases between. The CDR3, as DNA: TGTGCCAGTAGTATCGCTGGCCTCTGGTACTTC. It translates to CASSIAGLWYF.

The chain links TRBV3-1 (or the pseudogene TRBV3-2) to TRBJ2-7, with D possibly being TRBD2 (5 bases). The CDR3 length is 13 residues. Germline loops: CDR1 LGHDT, CDR2 YNNKEL (reference sequence). Trimming stripped 4 bases from V and 2 bases from J, with 9 bases between. The CDR3 region is CASSPPGTYEQYF. CDR3 DNA: TGTGCCAGCAGCCCGCCGGGGACCTACGAGCAGTACTTC.

This clone was counted a few times. Here the CDR3 DNA reads TGTGCCAGCAGCCCCCCGCGGACGGGGAACACCGGGGAGCTGTTTTTT. Translated: CASSPPRTGNTGELFF. The gene calls are TRBV5-4 and TRBJ2-2; D is unclear. The CDR3 spans 16 residues. V was shortened by 4 bases and J by 1 base, with 14 bases between the two germline ends. Germline V gene data show CDR1 as SGHNT and CDR2 as YYREEE (reference sequence).

This clone was detected once. The V gene is TRBV28, the J gene TRBJ1-1; D ambiguous. V lost 8 bases, J lost 5 bases, and 18 bases lay in between. Germline lookup yields CDR1 MDHEN and CDR2 SYDVKM. The CDR3 covers 14 residues. CDR3 nucleotides: TGTGCCAGCGACTCCATGGGGATACTGACTGAAGCTTTCTTT. It specifies CASDSMGILTEAFF. Complete variable domain (other parts from reference TRBV28 and TRBJ1-1): DVKVTQSSRYLVKRTGEKVFLECVQDMDHENMFWYRQDPGLGLRLIYFSYDVKMKEKGDIPEGYSVSREKKERFSLILESASTNQTSMYLCASDSMGILTEAFFGQGTRLTVV.

In DNA, the CDR3 is TGTGCCAGCAGCGAGACTAGCGGGAGGGCGCGGTATTTT. Its protein is CASSETSGRARYF. The gene calls are TRBV7-3 and TRBJ2-3, with 14 bases lining up with TRBD2. Germline V gives CDR1 SGHTA, CDR2 FQGTGA. Trimming cost V 5 bases and J 14 bases; bases outside gene matches: 6. The CDR3 covers 13 residues.

The CDR3 protein is CASSPLREIGTNEQFF. The CDR3 nucleotides are TGTGCCAGCAGCCCCCTCAGGGAAATAGGTACTAATGAGCAGTTCTTC. V usage is TRBV28 and J usage is TRBJ2-1; D may be TRBD1 (5 bases). V lost 6 bases and J 7 bases, leaving 22 bases between the germline ends. Germline V CDR1 and CDR2: MDHEN, SYDVKM. The CDR3 runs 16 residues.

This chain links TRBV28 with TRBJ1-6, with a tentative D call TRBD1 (6 bases). The CDR3 loop spans 15 amino acids. V was clipped by 7 bases and J by 6 bases, with 16 bases between them. The germline gives CDR1 MDHEN, CDR2 SYDVKM. The CDR3 DNA is TGTGCCAGCACAAGCGCGCGGACAGCTAATTCACCCCTCCACTTT. Protein: CASTSARTANSPLHF.

This clone was recorded a few times. Distinct nucleotide sequences in the sample also encode this CDR3. V is TRBV5-6 and J is TRBJ2-7; unclear D gene. The CDR3 sequence is 11 residues long. V lost 0 bases and J lost 2, with 0 bases in between. The germline CDR1 and CDR2 sequences are SGHDT and YYEEEE. CDR3 DNA sequence: TGTGCCAGCAGCTTGGCCTACGAGCAGTACTTC. The encoded protein is CASSLAYEQYF.

The chain joins TRBV6-5 to TRBJ1-2; 7 bases align to TRBD1. The trim removed 7 bases at V and 8 bases at J, leaving 10 bases unmatched. Germline CDR1 MNHEY, CDR2 SVGAGI. The CDR3 has 13 residues. CDR3 in DNA: TGTGCCAGCAACGAAAACAGGGGTGGCGGCTACACCTTC. Its protein product is CASNENRGGGYTF.

This CDR3 is CASRDFYTGELFF. The CDR3 region has the DNA TGTGCCAGCCGGGACTTCTATACCGGGGAGCTGTTTTTT. The chain combines TRBV28 with TRBJ2-2, with a tentative D call TRBD2 (6 bases). Germline lookup yields CDR1 MDHEN and CDR2 SYDVKM. This CDR3 has 13 residues. V was cut by 8 bases and J by 5 bases, with 12 bases left in between.

To note about this clone: Other nucleotide sequences from this sample produce the same CDR3. This rearrangement joins TRBV18 to TRBJ1-1; the D is unclear. Germline loops: CDR1 KGHSH, CDR2 LQKENI. Trimming pared 2 bases from V and 2 bases from J, leaving 6 bases between. This CDR3 is 13 amino acids long. The chain's CDR3 is CASSPKGNTEAFF. DNA for the CDR3: TGTGCCAGCTCACCAAAGGGTAACACTGAAGCTTTCTTT.

The rearrangement links TRBV15 to TRBJ1-1; D is undetermined. The CDR3 loop spans 14 amino acids. CDR1 and CDR2 (germline): LNHNV, YYDKDF (reference sequence). V was shortened by 1 base and J by 5 bases, with 11 bases between the two germline ends. CDR3 DNA: TGTGCCACCAGCAGAGGCGCGGCCGGTACTGAAGCTTTCTTT. This codes for CATSRGAAGTEAFF.

This chain uses TRBV19 with TRBJ2-5; 8 bases agree with TRBD1. V trimming: 3 bases; J trimming: 5 bases; junction bases outside the gene matches: 2. From germline, CDR1 is LNHDA and CDR2 SQIVND (reference sequence). The CDR3 sequence is 13 residues long. CDR3 nucleotide sequence: TGTGCCAGTAGTATCCAGGGGGCGGAGACCCAGTACTTC. Translated: CASSIQGAETQYF.

In its sample, this clone was seen once. This chain connects TRBV5-1 to TRBJ2-6; 8 bases fit TRBD1. The germline gives CDR1 SGHRS, CDR2 YFSETQ. J was trimmed by 2 bases and V by 5 bases; bases with no gene match: 0. The CDR3 totals 14 residues. CDR3 protein: CASRTGAGANVLTF. Here the CDR3 DNA reads TGCGCCAGCAGGACAGGGGCTGGGGCCAACGTCCTGACTTTC.